This TCR beta chain was captured by sequencing in a study of T cells in narcolepsy. Sequencing used immunoSEQ multiplex PCR; TCRdb keeps in-frame clones, though not all of them. The table includes some 30,000 clones, roughly 83% detected once. This CDR3 spans 15 amino acids. V gave up 0 bases and J gave up 4 bases, with 12 bases separating them. This clone was seen once. The receptor was derived from a human donor with narcolepsy. The sequenced material came from CD45RA- memory CD4+ T cells from PBMCs. The chain couples TRBV23-1 to TRBJ1-2; no definite D call. TRBV23-1 is flagged as an ORF with uncertain function. This CDR3 is CASSQSTKWSYGYTF. In nucleotides, the CDR3 is TGCGCCAGCAGTCAATCCACTAAATGGAGCTATGGCTACACCTTC.